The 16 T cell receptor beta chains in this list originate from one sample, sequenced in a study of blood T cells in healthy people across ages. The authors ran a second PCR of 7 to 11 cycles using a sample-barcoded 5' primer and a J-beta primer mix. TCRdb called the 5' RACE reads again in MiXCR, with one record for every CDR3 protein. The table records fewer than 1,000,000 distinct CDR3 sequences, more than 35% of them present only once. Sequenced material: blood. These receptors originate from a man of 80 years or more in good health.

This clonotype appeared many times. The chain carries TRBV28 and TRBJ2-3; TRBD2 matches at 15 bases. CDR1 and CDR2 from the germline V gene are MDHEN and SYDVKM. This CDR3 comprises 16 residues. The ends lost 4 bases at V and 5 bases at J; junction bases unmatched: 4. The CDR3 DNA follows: TGTGCCAGCAGTTCGTGGACTAGCGGGAGGGAAGATACGCAGTATTTT. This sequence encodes CASSSWTSGREDTQYF.

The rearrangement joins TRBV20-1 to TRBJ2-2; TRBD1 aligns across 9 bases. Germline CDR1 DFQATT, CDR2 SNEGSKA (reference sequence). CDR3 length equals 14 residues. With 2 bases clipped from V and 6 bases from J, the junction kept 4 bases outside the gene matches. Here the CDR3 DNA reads TGCAGTGCTAGAAGACAGGGGGGATCCGGGGAGCTGTTTTTT. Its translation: CSARRQGGSGELFF.

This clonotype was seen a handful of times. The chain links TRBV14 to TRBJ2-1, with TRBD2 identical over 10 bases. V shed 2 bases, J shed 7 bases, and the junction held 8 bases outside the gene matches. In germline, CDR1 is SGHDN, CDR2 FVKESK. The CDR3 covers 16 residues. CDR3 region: CASSQPLAGARNEQFF. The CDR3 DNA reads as TGTGCCAGCAGCCAACCCCTAGCGGGAGCTAGGAATGAGCAGTTCTTC.

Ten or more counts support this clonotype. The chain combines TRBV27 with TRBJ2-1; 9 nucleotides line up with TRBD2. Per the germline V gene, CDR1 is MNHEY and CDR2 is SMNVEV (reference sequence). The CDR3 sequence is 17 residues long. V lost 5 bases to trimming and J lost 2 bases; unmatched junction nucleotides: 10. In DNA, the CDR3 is TGTGCCAGCAGTCCAACCCTAGCGGGAACCCCCTACAATGAGCAGTTCTTC. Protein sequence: CASSPTLAGTPYNEQFF.

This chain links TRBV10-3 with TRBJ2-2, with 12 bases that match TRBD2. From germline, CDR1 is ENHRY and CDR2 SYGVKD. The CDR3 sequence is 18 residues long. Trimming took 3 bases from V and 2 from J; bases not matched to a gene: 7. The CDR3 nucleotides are TGTGCCATCAGTGATGATGGGACTAGCGGGTTCAACACCGGGGAGCTGTTTTTT. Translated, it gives CAISDDGTSGFNTGELFF.

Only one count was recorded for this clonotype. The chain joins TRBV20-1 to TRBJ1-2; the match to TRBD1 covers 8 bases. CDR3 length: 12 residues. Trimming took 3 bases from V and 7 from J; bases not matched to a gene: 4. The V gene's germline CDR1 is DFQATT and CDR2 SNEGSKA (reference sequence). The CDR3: CSARTGAGGYTF. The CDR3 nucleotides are TGCAGTGCTAGGACAGGGGCAGGTGGCTACACCTTC.

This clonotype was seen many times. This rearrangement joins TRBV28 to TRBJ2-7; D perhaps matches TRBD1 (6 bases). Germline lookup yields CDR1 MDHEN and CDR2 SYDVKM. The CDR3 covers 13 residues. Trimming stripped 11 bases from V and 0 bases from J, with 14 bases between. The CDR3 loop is CAVRDKNSYEQYF. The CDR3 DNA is TGTGCCGTCCGGGACAAGAACTCCTACGAGCAGTACTTC.

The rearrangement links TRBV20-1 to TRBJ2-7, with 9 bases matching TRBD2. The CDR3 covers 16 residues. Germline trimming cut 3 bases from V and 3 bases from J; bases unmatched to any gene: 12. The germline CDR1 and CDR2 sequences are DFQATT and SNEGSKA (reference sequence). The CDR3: CSASYLAGIVNYEQYF. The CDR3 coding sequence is TGCAGTGCTAGTTACCTAGCGGGAATAGTTAACTACGAGCAGTACTTC.

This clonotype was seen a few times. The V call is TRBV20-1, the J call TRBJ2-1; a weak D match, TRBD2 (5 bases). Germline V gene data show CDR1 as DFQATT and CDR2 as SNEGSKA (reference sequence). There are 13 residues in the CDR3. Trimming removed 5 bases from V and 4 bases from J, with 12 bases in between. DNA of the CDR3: TGCAGTGCTGTGGATACTAGATACAATGAGCAGTTCTTC. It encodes CSAVDTRYNEQFF.

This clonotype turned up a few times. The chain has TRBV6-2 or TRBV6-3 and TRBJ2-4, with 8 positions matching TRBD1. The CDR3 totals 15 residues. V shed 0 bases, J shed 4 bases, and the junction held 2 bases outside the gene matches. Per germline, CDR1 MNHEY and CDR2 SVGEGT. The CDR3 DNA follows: TGTGCCAGCAGTTACTCAGGGACAGGAAAAAACATTCAGTACTTC. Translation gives CASSYSGTGKNIQYF.

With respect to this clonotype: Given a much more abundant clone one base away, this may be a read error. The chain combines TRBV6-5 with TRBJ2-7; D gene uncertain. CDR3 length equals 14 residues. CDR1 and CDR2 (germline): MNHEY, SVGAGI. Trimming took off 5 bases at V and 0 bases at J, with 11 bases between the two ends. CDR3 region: CASSDKHSSYEQYF. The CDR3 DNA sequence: TGTGCCAGCAGTGACAAGCACTCCTCCTACGAGCAGTACTTC.

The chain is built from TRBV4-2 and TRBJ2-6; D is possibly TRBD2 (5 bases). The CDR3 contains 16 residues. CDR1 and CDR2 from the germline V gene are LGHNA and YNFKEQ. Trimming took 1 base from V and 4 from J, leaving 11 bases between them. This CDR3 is CASSQARTYGANVLTF. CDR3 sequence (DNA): TGTGCCAGCAGCCAAGCAAGGACTTACGGGGCCAACGTCCTGACTTTC.

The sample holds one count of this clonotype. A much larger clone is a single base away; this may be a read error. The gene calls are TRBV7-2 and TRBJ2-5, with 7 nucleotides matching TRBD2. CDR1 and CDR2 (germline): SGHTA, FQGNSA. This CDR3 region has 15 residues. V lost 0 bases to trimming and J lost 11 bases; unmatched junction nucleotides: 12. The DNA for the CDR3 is TGTGCCAGCAGCTTAGCGACTAGCTCTCTCAATGAGCAGTACTTC. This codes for CASSLATSSLNEQYF. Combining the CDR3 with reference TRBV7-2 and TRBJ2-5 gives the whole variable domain GAGVSQSPSNKVTEKGKDVELRCDPISGHTALYWYRQSLGQGLEFLIYFQGNSAPDKSGLPSDRFSAERTGGSVSTLTIQRTQQEDSAVYLCASSLATSSLNEQYFGPGTRLLVL.

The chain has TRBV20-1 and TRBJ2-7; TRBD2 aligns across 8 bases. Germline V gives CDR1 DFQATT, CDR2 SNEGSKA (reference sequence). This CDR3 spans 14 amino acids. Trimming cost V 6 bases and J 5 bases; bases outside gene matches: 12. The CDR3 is CSATRPGLENEQYF. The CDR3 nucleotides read TGCAGTGCGACCCGACCGGGACTAGAGAACGAGCAGTACTTC.

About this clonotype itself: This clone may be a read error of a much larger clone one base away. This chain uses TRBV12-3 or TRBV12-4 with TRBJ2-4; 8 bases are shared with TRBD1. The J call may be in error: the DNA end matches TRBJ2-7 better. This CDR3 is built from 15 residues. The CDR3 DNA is TGTGCCAGCAGTTTGAAGACAGGGGTGGTCTACGAGCAGTACTTC. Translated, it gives CASSLKTGVVYEQYF.

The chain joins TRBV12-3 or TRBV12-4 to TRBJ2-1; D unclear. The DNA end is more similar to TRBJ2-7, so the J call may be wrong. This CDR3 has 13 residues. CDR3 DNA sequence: TGTGCCAGCAACCTACAACCCTACAATGAGCAGTACTTC. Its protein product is CASNLQPYNEQYF.